This T cell receptor (beta chain) was retrieved from a study of blood T cell repertoires in COVID-19. Study at large: The origin of the acute and convalescent COVID-19 samples was the United States, Italy and Spain. PBMCs, B-cell-depleted T cells, or T cells were the source of the cDNA or gDNA that made up the material.

In the authors' workflow: From reference gene primer amplification, estimates of nucleated cell counts were derived. Sequencing used immunoSEQ multiplex PCR; TCRdb keeps in-frame clones, though not all of them. V and J calls and clone size are as listed in that table; D and trimming were resolved from the DNA. Of more than 85,000 clones in the sample, around 90% were seen once. Trimming stripped 3 bases from V and 4 bases from J, with 13 bases between. This CDR3 is built from 14 residues. Per the germline V gene, CDR1 is GTSNPN and CDR2 is SVGIG (reference sequence). In Seattle, patients joined the study during active infection and were tracked longitudinally.

The material sequenced was peripheral blood. The rearrangement uses TRBV30 and TRBJ1-3; D might be TRBD1 (6 bases). The TCR was taken from a woman aged 50 to 60 with COVID-19, enrolled during active disease. CDR3 amino acids: CAWSGDTLGNTIYF. The CDR3 bases are TGTGCCTGGAGCGGGGACACCCTAGGAAACACCATATATTTT.